This TCR beta chain was recovered during a study of identical twins. Overall study findings and caveats: Cross-sectional statistics underpinned the conclusions; the same donors were not followed. Cord blood beta clonotypes that were abundant carried fewer insertions, and memory repertoires showed no such trend.

The V end was cut by 4 bases, the J end by 7 bases, with 21 bases between. This CDR3 region has 17 residues. The germline V gene encodes CDR1 SGHRS and CDR2 YFSETQ. TCRdb reprocessed the 5' RACE reads with MiXCR, giving one entry per CDR3 protein. The repertoire holds 510,000 or so distinct CDR3 sequences, 13% to 15% seen once, with roughly 0.46% in the top ten. This clonotype was seen a handful of times. The antigen remains unidentified. These data were also filed under a second study, of yellow fever vaccine responses in identical twins. That report notes: Reportedly, the response of twins' T cells to the vaccine seemed partly convergent, partly personalized.

Source material: CD4+ T cells sorted from blood. The TCR sequence derives from a woman aged 18-29 years in good health. The V and J genes are TRBV5-1 and TRBJ1-6; the D is unclear. In DNA form, the CDR3 reads TGCGCCAGCAGCGAGAATGGATCCGATAGGCGAAATTCACCCCTCCACTTT. Protein: CASSENGSDRRNSPLHF.